One and the same sample provided the 30 T cell receptor beta chains below, sequenced in a study of radiation and T cells in renal cell carcinoma. Time point specified: blood 2 weeks post-SBRT. Treatment here: 15 Gy SBRT to primary tumor, nephrectomy 4 weeks later. Profiling relied on immunoSEQ multiplex PCR, and the TCRdb table lists in-frame clones only, not all of them. There are about 120,000 clones in the sample; around 85% occur only once, and 5% to 6.5% lies in the top ten. The starting material was blood, obtained from a patient whose treatment included radiotherapy and nephrectomy. The source of these receptors is a man aged 50 to 59 with renal cell carcinoma.

The V call is TRBV6-5, the J call TRBJ1-2, with 7 positions matching TRBD1. V dropped 2 bases and J dropped 11; count of bases not matched to a gene: 5. This CDR3 has 12 residues. The V gene's germline CDR1 is MNHEY and CDR2 SVGAGI. The CDR3 is CASSYGRGGYTF. The DNA of the CDR3 is TGTGCCAGCAGTTACGGCAGGGGGGGTTACACCTTC.

The chain is built from TRBV7-2 and TRBJ1-5; D is possibly TRBD1 (5 bases). Trimming shortened V by 5 bases and J by 4 bases, and 18 bases separated the two germline ends. The V gene's germline CDR1 is SGHTA and CDR2 FQGNSA. This CDR3 is 16 amino acids long. CDR3 sequence: CASSLGGTGANQPQHF. The CDR3, as DNA: TGTGCCAGCAGCCTCGGTGGAACAGGTGCAAATCAGCCCCAGCATTTT. The entire variable domain, with the rest obtained from reference TRBV7-2 and TRBJ1-5, is as follows: GAGVSQSPSNKVTEKGKDVELRCDPISGHTALYWYRQSLGQGLEFLIYFQGNSAPDKSGLPSDRFSAERTGGSVSTLTIQRTQQEDSAVYLCASSLGGTGANQPQHFGDGTRLSIL.

The chain has TRBV13 and TRBJ1-1, with D uncertain. The ends were cut back, 6 bases at V and 0 bases at J, with 20 bases in the middle. CDR1 is PRHDT, CDR2 FYEKMQ, per germline (reference sequence). This CDR3 has 17 amino acids. The CDR3 region is CASRPRRVVVMNTEAFF. The DNA of the CDR3 is TGTGCCAGCAGACCCCGGCGAGTCGTAGTTATGAACACTGAAGCTTTCTTT.

The chain is built from TRBV5-7 and TRBJ2-6, with D unclear. TRBV5-7 is designated an ORF whose function remains uncertain. The V gene lost 0 bases and the J gene lost 0 bases, with 4 bases spanning the gap. This CDR3 is 15 amino acids long. CDR3 sequence: CASSLGPSGANVLTF. CDR3 DNA: TGTGCCAGCAGCTTGGGCCCCTCTGGGGCCAACGTCCTGACTTTC.

The chain joins TRBV28 to TRBJ1-2; 7 bases map to TRBD1. Germline CDR1 MDHEN, CDR2 SYDVKM. This CDR3 contains 14 residues. Trimming cost V 7 bases and J 0 bases; bases outside gene matches: 5. The CDR3 is CASNYQGANYGYTF. CDR3 sequence (DNA): TGTGCCAGCAATTACCAGGGGGCTAACTATGGCTACACCTTC.

This chain joins TRBV10-1 and TRBJ2-2; D gene uncertain. The CDR3 is made up of 14 amino acids. V was shortened by 2 bases and J by 0 bases, with 4 bases between the two germline ends. The germline gives CDR1 WNHNN, CDR2 SYGVQD (reference sequence). For the CDR3, the DNA is TGCGCCAGCAGTGAGATCACGAACACCGGGGAGCTGTTTTTT. It encodes CASSEITNTGELFF.

This clone was detected only once. V gene TRBV2 combines with J gene TRBJ2-1; 8 bases align to TRBD2. V shed 7 bases and J 4 bases; nucleotides not matched to a gene: 6. The CDR3 spans 14 residues. Germline V gene data show CDR1 as SNHLY and CDR2 as FYNNEI. CDR3 sequence: CASTPPSGYNEQFF. CDR3 nucleotide sequence: TGTGCCAGCACCCCCCCTAGCGGGTACAATGAGCAGTTCTTC.

The V and J genes are TRBV6-1 and TRBJ2-1, with 7 nucleotides matching TRBD1. The CDR3 extends over 14 amino acids. Germline CDR1 reads MNHNS; CDR2 reads SASEGT. V lost 0 bases and J lost 8; bases outside the gene matches: 4. The CDR3 DNA reads TGTGCCAGCAGTGAAGCGTGGGACAGCTATGAGCAGTTCTTC. Translation: CASSEAWDSYEQFF.

The chain recombines TRBV27 with TRBJ1-2, with a tentative D call TRBD1 (5 bases). Germline loops: CDR1 MNHEY, CDR2 SMNVEV (reference sequence). Trimming cost V 3 bases and J 8 bases, with 16 bases left between them. CDR3 length: 14 amino acids. The chain's CDR3 is CASSFKGLQGGYTF. CDR3 coding DNA: TGTGCCAGCAGTTTTAAAGGCCTCCAGGGAGGCTACACCTTC.

The rearrangement uses TRBV28 and TRBJ2-5, with a weak D call TRBD1 (5 bases). The CDR3 loop spans 16 amino acids. Germline V gene lookup returns CDR1 MDHEN and CDR2 SYDVKM. V dropped 4 bases and J dropped 7 bases, with 22 bases sitting between them. The DNA of the CDR3 is TGTGCCAGCAGTTCCGTTCAGGGTGGGTTGTTGCGGACCCAGTACTTC. This translates into CASSSVQGGLLRTQYF.

J is TRBJ2-3 and V is TRBV7-6; 8 nucleotides agree with TRBD1. The CDR3 length is 15 residues. Per the germline V gene, CDR1 is SGHVS and CDR2 is FNYEAQ. After removal of 1 base from V and 6 bases from J, the junction contained 6 bases not matched to a gene. The CDR3 here is CASSLVDRAMDTQYF. The CDR3, as DNA: TGTGCCAGCAGCTTAGTGGACAGGGCAATGGATACGCAGTATTTT. The complete variable domain, with remaining parts taken from reference TRBV7-6 and TRBJ2-3, reads GAGVSQSPRYKVTKRGQDVALRCDPISGHVSLYWYRQALGQGPEFLTYFNYEAQQDKSGLPNDRFSAERPEGSISTLTIQRTEQRDSAMYRCASSLVDRAMDTQYFGPGTRLTVL.

Only one count was recorded for this clone. CDR3 nucleotides: TGTGCCAGCAGCTTACGCTATGGGGAGCAGTACTTC. Translation gives CASSLRYGEQYF. The rearrangement uses TRBV7-2 and TRBJ2-7; D not certain. Germline CDR1 reads SGHTA; CDR2 reads FQGNSA. The CDR3 is made up of 12 amino acids. V gave up 2 bases and J gave up 7 bases, with 9 bases separating them.

This chain links TRBV9 with TRBJ1-5, with D possibly matching TRBD1 (6 bases). Germline V gene sequence: CDR1 SGDLS, CDR2 YYNGEE. The V end was cut by 1 base, the J end by 7 bases, with 9 bases between. This CDR3 comprises 13 residues. CDR3 protein: CASSVTGFQPQHF. CDR3 DNA sequence: TGTGCCAGCAGCGTAACAGGGTTCCAGCCCCAGCATTTT.

The chain has TRBV25-1 and TRBJ2-7; 8 bases fit TRBD1. Germline V gene data show CDR1 as MGHDK and CDR2 as SYGVNS. The CDR3 runs to 17 residues. The ends lost 4 bases at V and 2 bases at J; junction bases unmatched: 13. Written as DNA, the CDR3 is TGTGCCAGCAGTGGCCGGTACGGACAGGGTTCTACCTACGAGCAGTACTTC. Amino acids: CASSGRYGQGSTYEQYF.

The V gene is TRBV5-4, the J gene TRBJ2-2; D possibly corresponds to TRBD2 (6 bases). Germline V gene sequence: CDR1 SGHNT, CDR2 YYREEE (reference sequence). Trimming removed 4 bases from V and 0 bases from J, with 10 bases in between. This CDR3 comprises 15 residues. DNA of the CDR3: TGTGCCAGCAGCCGTAGCGGACCGAACACCGGGGAGCTGTTTTTT. This codes for CASSRSGPNTGELFF.

The rearrangement uses TRBV6-5 and TRBJ1-4; TRBD1 is a possible D gene (5 bases). This CDR3 comprises 15 residues. CDR1 is MNHEY and CDR2 is SVGAGI in the germline V gene. Trimming removed 0 bases at V and 6 bases at J, with 11 bases between. Here the CDR3 DNA reads TGTGCCAGCAGTTACTCGGGGACGGAGGATGAAAAACTGTTTTTT. Amino acid sequence: CASSYSGTEDEKLFF.

The rearrangement uses TRBV18 and TRBJ1-1; D unclear. Germline V gene data show CDR1 as KGHSH and CDR2 as LQKENI. V lost 3 bases and J lost 0, with 14 bases in between. This CDR3 has 16 residues. As DNA, the CDR3 is TGTGCCAGCTCACCGCTCGACGGTCAACTGAACACTGAAGCTTTCTTT. It translates to CASSPLDGQLNTEAFF.

The chain recombines TRBV6-5 with TRBJ1-1, with TRBD1 matching over 7 bases. The CDR3 runs 14 residues. Losses at the gene ends were 1 base for V and 3 bases for J; bases not matched to a gene: 2. From germline, CDR1 is MNHEY and CDR2 SVGAGI. The CDR3 DNA sequence: TGTGCCAGCAGTTACTTGACAGGGTACACTGAAGCTTTCTTT. Translating gives CASSYLTGYTEAFF.

At least ten counts were recorded for this clone. The rearrangement joins TRBV10-3 to TRBJ2-2, with 8 bases lining up with TRBD1. The junction had 26 bases not matched to a gene; V was cut back by 7 bases and J by 7 bases. In germline, CDR1 is ENHRY, CDR2 SYGVKD. The CDR3 loop spans 20 amino acids. CDR3 sequence (DNA): TGTGCCATCACCCCCTCCGAGGCAGGGGGCGCGCAGCAGATCAGCGGGGAGCTGTTTTTT. Translation: CAITPSEAGGAQQISGELFF.

The sample holds a few counts of this clone. The rearrangement joins TRBV30 to TRBJ1-6; no clear D. Trimming cost V 0 bases and J 6 bases, with 9 bases left between them. The V gene's germline CDR1 is GTSNPN and CDR2 SVGIG (reference sequence). The CDR3 consists of 14 residues. CDR3 nucleotides: TGTGCCTGGAGTGTAGGGAGTGCTAATTCACCCCTCCACTTT. Residues: CAWSVGSANSPLHF.

CDR3: CASSNIYRGGGLYEQYF. The CDR3 DNA reads as TGTGCCAGTAGCAACATTTATAGGGGAGGAGGCCTTTACGAGCAGTACTTC. V usage is TRBV19 and J usage is TRBJ2-7, with a possible D match to TRBD2 (6 bases). V was cut by 6 bases and J by 4 bases, with 25 bases left in between. This CDR3 comprises 17 residues. From germline, CDR1 is LNHDA and CDR2 SQIVND (reference sequence).

This clone was observed a single time. This chain links TRBV7-9 with TRBJ1-2; tentatively, D is TRBD1 (6 bases). V lost 5 bases to trimming and J lost 8 bases, with 18 bases between them. Germline CDR1 is SEHNR and CDR2 is FQNEAQ (reference sequence). There are 14 residues in the CDR3. Written as DNA, the CDR3 is TGTGCCAGCAGCATATCGGCAGGGGCGGAGGGCTACACCTTC. Encoded protein: CASSISAGAEGYTF.

At least ten counts were recorded for this clone. This rearrangement joins TRBV7-6 to TRBJ2-7; weak D call: TRBD1 (5 bases). The germline gives CDR1 SGHVS, CDR2 FNYEAQ. The CDR3 covers 14 residues. V was pared by 4 bases and J by 5 bases, with 15 bases between. The CDR3 sequence is CASSSPQGTHEQYF. The DNA of the CDR3 is TGTGCCAGCAGCTCCCCCCAGGGTACCCACGAGCAGTACTTC.

The chain joins TRBV4-2 to TRBJ1-1; 7 bases line up with TRBD1. The CDR3 contains 13 residues. Germline V CDR1 and CDR2: LGHNA, YNFKEQ. After removal of 6 bases from V and 5 bases from J, the junction contained 6 bases not matched to a gene. The CDR3 loop is CASSRTGGTEAFF. The CDR3 region has the DNA TGTGCCAGCAGTCGGACAGGAGGGACTGAAGCTTTCTTT.

CDR3 in amino acids: CSARDPPMQYF. The CDR3 nucleotides are TGCAGTGCTAGAGATCCACCAATGCAGTATTTT. This chain joins TRBV20-1 and TRBJ2-3; D remains unclear. Germline-derived CDR1 and CDR2 are DFQATT and SNEGSKA (reference sequence). The CDR3 sequence is 11 residues long. V shed 0 bases and J shed 11 bases, with 9 bases lying between them.

CDR3 bases: TGTGCCAGCAGTATCAACGGGCAGGGGCCCGGCACTAATGAAAAACTGTTTTTT. This sequence encodes CASSINGQGPGTNEKLFF. The rearrangement links TRBV2 to TRBJ1-4, with D maybe TRBD1 (6 bases). Germline V gene data show CDR1 as SNHLY and CDR2 as FYNNEI. Deletions cut 5 bases from V and 2 bases from J, with 21 bases between. The CDR3 is made up of 18 amino acids.

This clone was seen a single time. CDR3 sequence reads: CASSIGSGDYEQYF. The CDR3 DNA reads TGTGCCAGTAGTATAGGTTCAGGGGACTACGAGCAGTACTTC. The V and J genes are TRBV19 and TRBJ2-7; D might be TRBD1 (6 bases). V gave up 1 base and J gave up 3 bases, with 10 bases separating them. The CDR3 totals 14 residues. The germline V gene encodes CDR1 LNHDA and CDR2 SQIVND (reference sequence).

The gene calls are TRBV28 and TRBJ1-4; D might be TRBD1 (6 bases). The CDR3 is 15 amino acids. CDR1 and CDR2 (germline): MDHEN, SYDVKM. V lost 1 base and J lost 5, with 11 bases in between. CDR3 sequence (DNA): TGTGCCAGCAGTTTATTTTCAGGGGCCAATGAAAAACTGTTTTTT. Encoded protein: CASSLFSGANEKLFF.

This sequence joins TRBV12-5 and TRBJ2-5, with D unresolved. Germline V gene sequence: CDR1 LGHNT, CDR2 FRNRAP. This CDR3 is built from 11 residues. V lost 3 bases to trimming and J lost 5 bases, with 4 bases between them. CDR3 nucleotides: TGTGCTAGTGGTTTCGGGGAGACCCAGTACTTC. It is translated as CASGFGETQYF.

The chain recombines TRBV7-3 with TRBJ2-1, with D unresolved. V was pared by 6 bases and J by 6 bases, with 15 bases between. The CDR3 length is 14 residues. Looked up from germline, CDR1 is SGHTA and CDR2 is FQGTGA. This CDR3 is CASSLTGLGNEQFF. The CDR3 nucleotides read TGTGCCAGCAGTCTAACCGGGCTCGGCAATGAGCAGTTCTTC.